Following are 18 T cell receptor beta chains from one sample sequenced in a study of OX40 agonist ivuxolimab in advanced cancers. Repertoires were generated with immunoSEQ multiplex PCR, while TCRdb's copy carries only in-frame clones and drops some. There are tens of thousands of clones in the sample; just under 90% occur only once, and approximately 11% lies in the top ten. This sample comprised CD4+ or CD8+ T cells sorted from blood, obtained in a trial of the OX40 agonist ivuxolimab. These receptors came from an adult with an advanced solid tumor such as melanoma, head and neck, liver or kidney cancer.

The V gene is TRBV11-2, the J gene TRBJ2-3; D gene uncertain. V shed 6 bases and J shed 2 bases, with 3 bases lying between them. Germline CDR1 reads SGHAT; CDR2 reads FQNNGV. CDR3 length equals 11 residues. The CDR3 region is CASRLTDTQYF. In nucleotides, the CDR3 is TGTGCCAGCAGGCTCACAGATACGCAGTATTTT.

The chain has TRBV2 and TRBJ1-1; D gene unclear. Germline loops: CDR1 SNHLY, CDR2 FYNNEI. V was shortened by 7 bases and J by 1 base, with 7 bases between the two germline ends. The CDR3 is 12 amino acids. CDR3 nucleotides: TGTGCCAGCATCGCAGCGAACACTGAAGCTTTCTTT. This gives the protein CASIAANTEAFF.

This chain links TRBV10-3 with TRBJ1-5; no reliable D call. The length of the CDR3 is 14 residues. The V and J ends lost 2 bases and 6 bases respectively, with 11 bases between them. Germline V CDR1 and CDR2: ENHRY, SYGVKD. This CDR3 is CAISEVVGRQPQHF. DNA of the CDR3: TGTGCCATCAGTGAGGTAGTCGGTCGTCAGCCCCAGCATTTT.

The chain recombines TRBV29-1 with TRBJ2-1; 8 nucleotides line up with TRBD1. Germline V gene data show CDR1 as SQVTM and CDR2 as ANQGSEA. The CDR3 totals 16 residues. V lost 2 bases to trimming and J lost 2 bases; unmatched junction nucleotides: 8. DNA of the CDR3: TGCAGCGTTGAAAGAGGCGGGACAGGCACCTACAATGAGCAGTTCTTC. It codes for CSVERGGTGTYNEQFF.

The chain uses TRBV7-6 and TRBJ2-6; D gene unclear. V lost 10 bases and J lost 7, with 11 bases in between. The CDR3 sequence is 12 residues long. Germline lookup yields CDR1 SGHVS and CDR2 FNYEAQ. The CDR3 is CAILWVANVLTF. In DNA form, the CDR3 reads TGTGCCATACTCTGGGTAGCCAACGTCCTGACTTTC.

This CDR3 reads CASSSGPNTGELFF. In DNA form, the CDR3 reads TGTGCCAGCAGTTCGGGACCTAACACCGGGGAGCTGTTTTTT. This chain links TRBV27 with TRBJ2-2; D possibly uses TRBD1 or TRBD2 (5 bases each). The CDR3 sequence is 14 residues long. From germline, CDR1 is MNHEY and CDR2 SMNVEV (reference sequence). Trimming took off 4 bases at V and 2 bases at J, with 8 bases between the two ends.

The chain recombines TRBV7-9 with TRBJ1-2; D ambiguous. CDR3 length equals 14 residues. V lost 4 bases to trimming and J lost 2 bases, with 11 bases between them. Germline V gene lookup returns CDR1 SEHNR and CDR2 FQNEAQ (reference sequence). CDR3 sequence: CASSSVGSNYGYTF. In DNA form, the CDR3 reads TGTGCCAGCAGCTCCGTCGGCTCGAACTATGGCTACACCTTC.

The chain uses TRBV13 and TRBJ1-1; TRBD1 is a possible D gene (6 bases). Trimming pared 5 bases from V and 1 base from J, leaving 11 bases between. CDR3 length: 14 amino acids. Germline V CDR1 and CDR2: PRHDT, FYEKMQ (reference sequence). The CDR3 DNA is TGTGCCAGCAGCCCGCCGGACAGGAACACTGAAGCTTTCTTT. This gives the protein CASSPPDRNTEAFF.

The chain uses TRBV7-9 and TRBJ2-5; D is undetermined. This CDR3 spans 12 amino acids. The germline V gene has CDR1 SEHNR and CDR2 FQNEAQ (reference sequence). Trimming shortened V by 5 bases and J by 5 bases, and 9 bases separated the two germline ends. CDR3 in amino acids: CASSPVRETQYF. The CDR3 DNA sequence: TGTGCCAGCAGCCCGGTCCGCGAGACCCAGTACTTC.

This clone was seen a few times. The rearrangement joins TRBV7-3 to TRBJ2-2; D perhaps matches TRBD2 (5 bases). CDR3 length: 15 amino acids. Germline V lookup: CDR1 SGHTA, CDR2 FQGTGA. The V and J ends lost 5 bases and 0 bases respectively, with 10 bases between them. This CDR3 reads CASSPGFTNTGELFF. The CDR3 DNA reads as TGTGCCAGCAGCCCGGGGTTCACGAACACCGGGGAGCTGTTTTTT.

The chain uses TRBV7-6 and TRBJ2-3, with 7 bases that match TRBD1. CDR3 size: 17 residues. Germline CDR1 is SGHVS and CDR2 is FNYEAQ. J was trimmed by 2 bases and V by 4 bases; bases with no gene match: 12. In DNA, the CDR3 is TGTGCCAGCAGCTCGCTAGGGGGCAGGGTCTACACAGATACGCAGTATTTT. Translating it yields CASSSLGGRVYTDTQYF. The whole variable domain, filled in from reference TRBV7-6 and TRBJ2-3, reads GAGVSQSPRYKVTKRGQDVALRCDPISGHVSLYWYRQALGQGPEFLTYFNYEAQQDKSGLPNDRFSAERPEGSISTLTIQRTEQRDSAMYRCASSSLGGRVYTDTQYFGPGTRLTVL.

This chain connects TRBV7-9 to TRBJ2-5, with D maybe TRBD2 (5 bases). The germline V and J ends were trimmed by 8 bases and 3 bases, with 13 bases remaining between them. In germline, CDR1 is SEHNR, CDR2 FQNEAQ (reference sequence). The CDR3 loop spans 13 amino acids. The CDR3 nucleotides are TGTGCCAGCTTGGTCCCGGGGAAAGAGACCCAGTACTTC. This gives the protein CASLVPGKETQYF.

CDR3 DNA: TGTGCCAGCAGCTTGCGGGTGGCTTCCACGGAGCAGTACTTC. This encodes CASSLRVASTEQYF. This sequence joins TRBV7-9 and TRBJ2-7, with D maybe TRBD2 (5 bases). CDR1 SEHNR and CDR2 FQNEAQ come from the germline V gene (reference sequence). V was cut by 3 bases and J by 7 bases, with 16 bases left in between. This CDR3 is 14 amino acids long.

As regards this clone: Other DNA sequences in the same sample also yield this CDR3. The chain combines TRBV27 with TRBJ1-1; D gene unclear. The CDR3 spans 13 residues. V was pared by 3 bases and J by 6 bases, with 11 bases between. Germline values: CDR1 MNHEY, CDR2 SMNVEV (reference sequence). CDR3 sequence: CASSFGENAEAFF. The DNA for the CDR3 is TGTGCCAGCAGTTTCGGGGAAAACGCTGAAGCTTTCTTT.

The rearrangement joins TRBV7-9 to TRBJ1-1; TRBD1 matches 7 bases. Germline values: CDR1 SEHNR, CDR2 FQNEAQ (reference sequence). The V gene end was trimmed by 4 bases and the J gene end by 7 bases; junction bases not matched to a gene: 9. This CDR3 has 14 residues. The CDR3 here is CASSSPTGRGEAFF. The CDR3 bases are TGTGCCAGCAGCTCACCGACAGGGAGAGGTGAAGCTTTCTTT.

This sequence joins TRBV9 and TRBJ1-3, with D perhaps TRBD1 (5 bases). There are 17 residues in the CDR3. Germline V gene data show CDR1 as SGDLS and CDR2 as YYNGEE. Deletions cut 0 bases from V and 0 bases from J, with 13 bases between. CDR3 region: CASSVEDEGTSGNTIYF. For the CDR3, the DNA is TGTGCCAGCAGCGTAGAGGACGAGGGGACCTCTGGAAACACCATATATTTT.

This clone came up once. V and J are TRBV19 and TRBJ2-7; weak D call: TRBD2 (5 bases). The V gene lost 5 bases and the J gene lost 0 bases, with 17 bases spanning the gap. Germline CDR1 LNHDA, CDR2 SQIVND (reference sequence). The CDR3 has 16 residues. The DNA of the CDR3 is TGTGCCAGTAGTGATCCCCCGGGAAGACGCTCCTACGAGCAGTACTTC. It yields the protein CASSDPPGRRSYEQYF.

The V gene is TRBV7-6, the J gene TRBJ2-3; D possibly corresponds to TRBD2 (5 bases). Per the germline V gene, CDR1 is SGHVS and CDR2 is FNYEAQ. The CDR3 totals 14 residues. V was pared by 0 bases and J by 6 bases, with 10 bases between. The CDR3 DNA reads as TGTGCCAGCAGCTTAGCTGGCGGGCAGGATACGCAGTATTTT. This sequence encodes CASSLAGGQDTQYF.